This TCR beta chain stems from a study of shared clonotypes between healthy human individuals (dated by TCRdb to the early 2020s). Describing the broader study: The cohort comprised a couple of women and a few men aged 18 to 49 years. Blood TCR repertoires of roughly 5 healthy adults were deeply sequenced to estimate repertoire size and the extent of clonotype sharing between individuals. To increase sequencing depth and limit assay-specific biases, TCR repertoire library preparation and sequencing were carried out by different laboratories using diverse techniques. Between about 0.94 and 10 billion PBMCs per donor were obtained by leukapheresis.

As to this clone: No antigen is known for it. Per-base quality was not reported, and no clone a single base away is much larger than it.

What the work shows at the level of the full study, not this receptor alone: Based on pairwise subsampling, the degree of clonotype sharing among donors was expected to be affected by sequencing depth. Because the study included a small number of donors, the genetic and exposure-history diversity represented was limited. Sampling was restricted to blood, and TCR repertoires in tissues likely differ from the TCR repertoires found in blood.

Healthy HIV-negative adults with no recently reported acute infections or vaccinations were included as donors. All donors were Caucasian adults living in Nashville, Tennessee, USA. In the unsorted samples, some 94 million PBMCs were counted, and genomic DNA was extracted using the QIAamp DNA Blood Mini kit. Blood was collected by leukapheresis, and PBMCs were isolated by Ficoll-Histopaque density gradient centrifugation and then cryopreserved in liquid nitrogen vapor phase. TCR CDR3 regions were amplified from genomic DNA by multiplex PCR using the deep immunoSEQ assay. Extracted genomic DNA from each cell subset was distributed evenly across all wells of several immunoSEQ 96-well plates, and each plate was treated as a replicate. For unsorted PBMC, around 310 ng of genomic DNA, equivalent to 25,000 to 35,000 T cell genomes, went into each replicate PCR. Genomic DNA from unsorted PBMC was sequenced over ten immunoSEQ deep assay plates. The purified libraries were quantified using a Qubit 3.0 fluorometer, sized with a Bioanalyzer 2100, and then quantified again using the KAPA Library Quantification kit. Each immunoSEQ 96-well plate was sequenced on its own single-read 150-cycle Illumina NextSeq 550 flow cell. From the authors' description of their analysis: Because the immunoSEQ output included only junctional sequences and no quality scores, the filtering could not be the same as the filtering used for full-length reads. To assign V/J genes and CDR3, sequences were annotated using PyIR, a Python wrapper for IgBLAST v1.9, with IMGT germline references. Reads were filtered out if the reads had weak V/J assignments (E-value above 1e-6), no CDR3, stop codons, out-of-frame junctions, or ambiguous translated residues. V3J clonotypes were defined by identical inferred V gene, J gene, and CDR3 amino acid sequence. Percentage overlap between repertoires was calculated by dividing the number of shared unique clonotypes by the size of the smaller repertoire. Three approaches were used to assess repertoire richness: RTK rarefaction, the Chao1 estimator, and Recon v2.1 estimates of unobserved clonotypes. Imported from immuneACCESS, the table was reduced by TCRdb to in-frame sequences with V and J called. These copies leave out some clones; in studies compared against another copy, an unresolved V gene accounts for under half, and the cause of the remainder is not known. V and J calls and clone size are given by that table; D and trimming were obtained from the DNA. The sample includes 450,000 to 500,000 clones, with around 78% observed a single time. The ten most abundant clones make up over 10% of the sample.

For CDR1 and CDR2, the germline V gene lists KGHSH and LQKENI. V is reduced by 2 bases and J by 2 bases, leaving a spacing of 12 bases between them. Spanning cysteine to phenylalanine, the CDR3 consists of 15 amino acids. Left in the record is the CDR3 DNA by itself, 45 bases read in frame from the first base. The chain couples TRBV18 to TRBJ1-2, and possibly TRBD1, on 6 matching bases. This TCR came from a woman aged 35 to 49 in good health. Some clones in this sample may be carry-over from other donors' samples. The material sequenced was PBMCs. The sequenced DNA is TGTGCCAGCTCACCAGCAGGGGATAACAACTATGGCTACACCTTC. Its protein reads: CASSPAGDNNYGYTF.